This T cell receptor beta chain was identified in a study of blood T cells in healthy people across ages. With a J-beta primer mix and a sample-barcoded 5' primer, a second PCR ran 7 to 11 cycles. TCRdb analysed the 5' RACE reads with MiXCR anew, one entry per CDR3 protein. There are 1.8 million or so distinct CDR3 sequences in the sample; roughly two fifths occur only once, and approximately 22% lies in the top ten. This clonotype was seen a few times. V was trimmed by 2 bases and J by 11 bases, leaving 21 bases between them. The CDR3 is made up of 14 amino acids. Per germline, CDR1 DFQATT and CDR2 SNEGSKA (reference sequence).

Sequencing was carried out using blood. The origin of this receptor is a human donor in good health. V gene TRBV20-1 combines with J gene TRBJ2-5; D is possibly TRBD2 (6 bases). CDR3 region: CSARPFSGGYEQYF. The CDR3 DNA sequence: TGCAGTGCTAGACCCTTCTCTGGGGGGTATGAGCAGTACTTC.